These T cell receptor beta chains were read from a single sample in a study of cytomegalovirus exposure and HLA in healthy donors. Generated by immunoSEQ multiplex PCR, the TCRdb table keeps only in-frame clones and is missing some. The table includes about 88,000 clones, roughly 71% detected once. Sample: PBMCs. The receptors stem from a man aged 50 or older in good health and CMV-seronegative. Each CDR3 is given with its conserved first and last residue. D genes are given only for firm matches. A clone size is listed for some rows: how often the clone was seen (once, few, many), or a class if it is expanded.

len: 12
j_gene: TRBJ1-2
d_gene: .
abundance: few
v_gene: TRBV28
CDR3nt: TGTGCCAGCAGTTTGGAGACTAGCGGCTACACCTTC
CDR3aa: CASSLETSGYTF

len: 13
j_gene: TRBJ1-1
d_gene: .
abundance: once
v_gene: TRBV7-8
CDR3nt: TGTGCCAGCAGCAAGGACTTATACACTGAAGCTTTCTTT
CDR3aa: CASSKDLYTEAFF

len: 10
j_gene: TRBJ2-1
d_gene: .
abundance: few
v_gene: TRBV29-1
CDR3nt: TGCAGCGTTGGAGTCGATGAGCAGTTCTTC
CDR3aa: CSVGVDEQFF

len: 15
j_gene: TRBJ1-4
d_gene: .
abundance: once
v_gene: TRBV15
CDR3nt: TGTGCCACCAGCAGGAGACAAGAAACCAATGAAAAACTGTTTTTT
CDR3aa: CATSRRQETNEKLFF

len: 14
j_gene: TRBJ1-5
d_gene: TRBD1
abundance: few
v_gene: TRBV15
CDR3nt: TGTGCCACCAGCAGAGATAGCAGGGGGCAGCCCCAGCATTTT
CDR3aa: CATSRDSRGQPQHF

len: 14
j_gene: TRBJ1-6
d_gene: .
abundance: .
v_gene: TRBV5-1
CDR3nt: TGCGCCAGCTCGGAGGGGACCCCCGATTCACCCCTCCACTTT
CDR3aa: CASSEGTPDSPLHF

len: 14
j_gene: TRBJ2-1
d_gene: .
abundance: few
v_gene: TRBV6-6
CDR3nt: TGTGCCAGCAGTTACTCGACTGACTACAATGAGCAGTTCTTC
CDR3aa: CASSYSTDYNEQFF

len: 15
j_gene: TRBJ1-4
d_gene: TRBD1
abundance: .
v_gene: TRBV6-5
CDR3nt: TGTGCCAGCAGTTGGGGGACAGGGACCGGTGAAAAACTGTTTTTT
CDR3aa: CASSWGTGTGEKLFF

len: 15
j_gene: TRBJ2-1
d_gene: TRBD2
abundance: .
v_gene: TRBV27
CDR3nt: TGTGCCAGCAGCAAACTAGCGGGAGCTTACAATGAGCAGTTCTTC
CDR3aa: CASSKLAGAYNEQFF

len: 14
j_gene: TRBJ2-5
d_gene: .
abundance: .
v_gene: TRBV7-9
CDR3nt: TGTGCCAGCACCCTCCCGGGAAAGAGGGAGACCCAGTACTTC
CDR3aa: CASTLPGKRETQYF

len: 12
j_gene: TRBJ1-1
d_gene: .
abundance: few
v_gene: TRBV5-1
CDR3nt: TGCGCCAGCAGGCGAGGGAACACTGAAGCTTTCTTT
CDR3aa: CASRRGNTEAFF

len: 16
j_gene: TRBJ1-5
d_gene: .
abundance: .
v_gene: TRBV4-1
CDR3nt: TGCGCCAGCAGCCTAGAAGGGAGGAATTCGAATCAGCCCCAGCATTTT
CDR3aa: CASSLEGRNSNQPQHF

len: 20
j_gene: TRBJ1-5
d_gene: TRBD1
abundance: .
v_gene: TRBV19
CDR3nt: TGTGCCAGTAGTACTGTTCGAGGGACAGGACCTATCTATAGCAATCAGCCCCAGCATTTT
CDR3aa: CASSTVRGTGPIYSNQPQHF

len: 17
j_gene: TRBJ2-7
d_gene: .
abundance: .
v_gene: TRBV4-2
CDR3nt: TGTGCCAGCAGCCGGATACTTACGGGGGGCCTGTCCTACGAGCAGTACTTC
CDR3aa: CASSRILTGGLSYEQYF

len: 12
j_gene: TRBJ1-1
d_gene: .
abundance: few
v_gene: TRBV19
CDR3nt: TGTGCCAGTAGTCCGACGAGTGGCGGGGCTTTCTTT
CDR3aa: CASSPTSGGAFF

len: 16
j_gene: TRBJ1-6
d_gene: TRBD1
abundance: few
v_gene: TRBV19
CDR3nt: TGTGCCAGTAGACCTGGACAGGGCGCCTATAATTCACCCCTCCACTTT
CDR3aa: CASRPGQGAYNSPLHF

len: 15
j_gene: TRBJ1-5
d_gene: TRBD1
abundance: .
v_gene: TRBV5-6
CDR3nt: TGTGCCAGCAGCTTGTTAGGACAGGGCAATCAGCCCCAGCATTTT
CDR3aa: CASSLLGQGNQPQHF

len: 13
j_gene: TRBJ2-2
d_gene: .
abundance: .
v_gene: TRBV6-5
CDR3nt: TGTGCCAGCAGTGGGCTTTTAGCCGGGGAGCTGTTTTTT
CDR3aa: CASSGLLAGELFF

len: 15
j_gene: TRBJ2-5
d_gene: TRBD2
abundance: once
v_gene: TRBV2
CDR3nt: TGTGCCAGCAGTGCTGGGCGGGGGGGCCCGGAGACCCAGTACTTC
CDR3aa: CASSAGRGGPETQYF

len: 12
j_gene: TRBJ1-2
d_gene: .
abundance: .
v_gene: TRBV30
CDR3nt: TGTGCCTGGAGTAGGGGGAATTATGGCTACACCTTC
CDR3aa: CAWSRGNYGYTF

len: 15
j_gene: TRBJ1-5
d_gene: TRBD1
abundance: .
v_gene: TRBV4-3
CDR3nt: TGCGCCAGCAGCTTTCAATACAGGGGTGGACAGCCCCAGCATTTT
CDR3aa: CASSFQYRGGQPQHF

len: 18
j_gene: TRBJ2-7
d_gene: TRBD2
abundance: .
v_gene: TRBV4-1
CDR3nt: TGCGCCAGCAGCCAAGATCGCTTGGGCGGGGGGACCACCTACGAGCAGTACTTC
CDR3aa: CASSQDRLGGGTTYEQYF

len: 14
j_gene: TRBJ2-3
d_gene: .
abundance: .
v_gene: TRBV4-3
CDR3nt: TGCGCCAGCAGCCCCCGTTCCCTATTAGATACGCAGTATTTT
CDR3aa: CASSPRSLLDTQYF

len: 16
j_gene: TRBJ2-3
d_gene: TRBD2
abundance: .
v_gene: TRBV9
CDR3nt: TGTGCCAGCAGCGCTAGCGGGAGGGCCAGAACAGATACGCAGTATTTT
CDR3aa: CASSASGRARTDTQYF

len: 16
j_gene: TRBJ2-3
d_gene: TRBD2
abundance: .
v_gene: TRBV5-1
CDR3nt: TGCGCCAGCAGCTTGTCGGGGGGGGTTGACACAGATACGCAGTATTTT
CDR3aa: CASSLSGGVDTDTQYF

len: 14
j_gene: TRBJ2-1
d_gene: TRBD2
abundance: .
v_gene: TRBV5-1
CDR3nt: TGCGCCAGCAGCTTCATTAGCGGGGGAGGTGAGCAGTTCTTC
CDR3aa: CASSFISGGGEQFF

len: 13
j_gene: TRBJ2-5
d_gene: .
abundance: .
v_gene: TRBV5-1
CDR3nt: TGCGCCAGCAATCTGGGGGGACAAGAGACCCAGTACTTC
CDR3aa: CASNLGGQETQYF

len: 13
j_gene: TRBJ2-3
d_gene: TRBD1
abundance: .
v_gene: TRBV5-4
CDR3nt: TGTGCCAGCAGCCTCGGGACAGGCCATACGCAGTATTTT
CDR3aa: CASSLGTGHTQYF

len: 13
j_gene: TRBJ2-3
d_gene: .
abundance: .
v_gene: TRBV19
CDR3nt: TGTGCCAGTATGAGGGCCGGGGGAGATACGCAGTATTTT
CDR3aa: CASMRAGGDTQYF

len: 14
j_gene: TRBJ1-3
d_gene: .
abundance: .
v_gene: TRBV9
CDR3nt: TGTGCCAGCAGCGTAGAAGACTATTTAGACACCATATATTTT
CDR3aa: CASSVEDYLDTIYF

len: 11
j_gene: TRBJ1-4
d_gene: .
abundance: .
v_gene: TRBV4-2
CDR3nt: TGTGCCAGCAGTCATTTGGGAGAACTGTTTTTT
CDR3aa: CASSHLGELFF

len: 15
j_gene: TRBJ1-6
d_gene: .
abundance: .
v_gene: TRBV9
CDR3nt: TGTGCCAGCAGCGTAGCCCAGACTTATAATTCACCCCTCCACTTT
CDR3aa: CASSVAQTYNSPLHF

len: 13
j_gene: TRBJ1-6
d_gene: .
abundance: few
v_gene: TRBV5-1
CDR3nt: TGCGCCAGCAGCGTGGACAGTTATTCACCCCTCCACTTT
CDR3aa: CASSVDSYSPLHF

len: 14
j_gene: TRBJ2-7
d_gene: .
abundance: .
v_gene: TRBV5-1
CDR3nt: TGCGCCAGCAGCTTCGCTCTAGGCGGGTACGAGCAGTACTTC
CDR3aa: CASSFALGGYEQYF

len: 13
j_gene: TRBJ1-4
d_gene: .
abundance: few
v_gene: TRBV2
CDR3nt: TGTGCCAGCAGACTTGGGGCAGCTGAAAAACTGTTTTTT
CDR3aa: CASRLGAAEKLFF

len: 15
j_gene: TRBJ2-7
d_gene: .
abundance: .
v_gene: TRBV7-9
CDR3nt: TGTGCCAGCAGCTCGGACAAGGTGTTCTCCTACGAGCAGTACTTC
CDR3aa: CASSSDKVFSYEQYF